The 15 T cell receptor beta chains given below trace back to one sample, sequenced in a study of T cells after yellow fever vaccination. TCRdb re-derived calls from the 5' RACE reads in MiXCR, one entry per CDR3 protein. The sample gives around 120,000 distinct CDR3 sequences, 6.5% to 9% of which show up once; 2.5% to 3% is in the top ten. The sample in question was CD4+ T cells sorted from PBMCs, obtained about 49 days after the first yellow fever vaccination. All receptors come from a man younger than 30 who received the YFV17D yellow fever vaccine.

This clonotype was observed at least ten times. The rearrangement joins TRBV5-1 to TRBJ2-3, with D possibly matching TRBD2 (6 bases). Germline lookup yields CDR1 SGHRS and CDR2 YFSETQ. This CDR3 comprises 13 residues. V lost 8 bases and J 2 bases, leaving 12 bases between the germline ends. CDR3 loop: CASLRDSTDTQYF. The CDR3 region has the DNA TGCGCCAGTCTTCGGGACTCCACAGATACGCAGTATTTT.

This clonotype came up many times. The V and J genes are TRBV5-1 and TRBJ2-1; 7 bases line up with TRBD2. J gave up 2 bases and V 0 bases, and 2 bases lay outside the gene matches. CDR3 length: 15 residues. CDR1 SGHRS and CDR2 YFSETQ come from the germline V gene. CDR3 DNA: TGCGCCAGCAGCTTGGTGGCGGGAGCCTACAATGAGCAGTTCTTC. Residues: CASSLVAGAYNEQFF.

This clonotype was seen repeatedly, ten times or more. The genes are TRBV20-1 and TRBJ2-3, with D possibly being TRBD1 (5 bases). Trimming stripped 4 bases from V and 4 bases from J, with 12 bases between. CDR1 is DFQATT and CDR2 is SNEGSKA in the germline V gene (reference sequence). This CDR3 contains 13 residues. CDR3 in DNA: TGCAGTGCTAACCGCCCAGGGCCAGATACGCAGTATTTT. Encoded protein: CSANRPGPDTQYF.

This clonotype has ten or more counts. This chain uses TRBV5-1 with TRBJ2-1, with D maybe TRBD1 (6 bases). This CDR3 has 16 residues. V shed 2 bases and J shed 0 bases, with 12 bases lying between them. Germline-derived CDR1 and CDR2 are SGHRS and YFSETQ. CDR3: CASSFRDISSYNEQFF. The DNA for the CDR3 is TGCGCCAGCAGCTTTCGGGACATCAGCTCCTACAATGAGCAGTTCTTC.

This clonotype has at least ten counts. The chain couples TRBV6-5 to TRBJ1-2; TRBD1 agrees at 7 bases. Germline CDR1 MNHEY, CDR2 SVGAGI. With 4 bases clipped from V and 4 bases from J, the junction kept 3 bases outside the gene matches. CDR3 length: 13 residues. The CDR3 region is CASSSNRGYGYTF. As DNA, the CDR3 is TGTGCCAGCAGTTCAAACAGGGGCTATGGCTACACCTTC.

This clonotype came up many times. The chain couples TRBV5-1 to TRBJ2-5; 7 bases map to TRBD2. The CDR3 contains 13 residues. V gave up 4 bases and J gave up 2 bases; unmatched junction bases: 2. The germline V gene encodes CDR1 SGHRS and CDR2 YFSETQ. The CDR3 sequence: CASSQREQETQYF. The DNA of the CDR3 is TGCGCCAGCAGCCAGCGGGAACAAGAGACCCAGTACTTC.

This clonotype was counted ten times or more. The chain uses TRBV7-6 and TRBJ1-5, with D unclear. The CDR3 consists of 14 residues. Germline V lookup: CDR1 SGHVS, CDR2 FNYEAQ. Trimming pared 5 bases from V and 0 bases from J, leaving 8 bases between. The CDR3 DNA reads as TGTGCCAGCAGCCCCTCTAATAGCAATCAGCCCCAGCATTTT. Protein product: CASSPSNSNQPQHF.

This clonotype was seen at least ten times. This chain uses TRBV4-3 with TRBJ2-6; 9 nucleotides match TRBD1. This CDR3 spans 20 amino acids. Germline CDR1 and CDR2: LGHNA and YSLEER. After removal of 5 bases from V and 1 base from J, the junction contained 15 bases not matched to a gene. The CDR3 loop is CASSVILGQGFLSGANVLTF. Written as DNA, the CDR3 is TGCGCCAGCAGCGTCATCCTGGGACAGGGCTTCTTATCTGGGGCCAACGTCCTGACTTTC.

This clonotype was recorded at least ten times. This chain joins TRBV5-5 and TRBJ2-7; 11 bases are a match to TRBD1. Trimming at V came to 0 bases and at J to 3 bases, leaving 5 bases not matched to a gene. CDR3 length: 16 amino acids. The germline CDR1 and CDR2 sequences are SGHKS and YYEKEE (reference sequence). CDR3 DNA sequence: TGTGCCAGCAGCTTGGATGCCGGGACAGGGGGCTACGAGCAGTACTTC. It translates to CASSLDAGTGGYEQYF.

Many counts were recorded for this clonotype. CDR3 in amino acids: CASSRNPGGGDTQYF. The DNA for the CDR3 is TGTGCCAGCAGCCGAAATCCCGGGGGCGGAGATACGCAGTATTTT. V and J are TRBV7-2 and TRBJ2-3, with D perhaps being TRBD1 or TRBD2 (6 bases each). Trimming took 5 bases from V and 5 from J, leaving 17 bases between them. The CDR3 is 15 residues long. The germline gives CDR1 SGHTA, CDR2 FQGNSA.

This clonotype was detected ten times or more. The rearrangement links TRBV12-3 or TRBV12-4 to TRBJ1-1, with D perhaps matching TRBD1 (6 bases). The CDR3 spans 15 residues. V lost 4 bases, J lost 1 base, and 13 bases lay in between. CDR3 in DNA: TGTGCCAGCAGTTCCCACAGGGCCACGAACACTGAAGCTTTCTTT. Its protein is CASSSHRATNTEAFF.

This clonotype was found many times. The rearrangement joins TRBV5-1 to TRBJ2-3; TRBD2 matches 13 bases. From germline, CDR1 is SGHRS and CDR2 YFSETQ. V dropped 4 bases and J dropped 2; count of bases not matched to a gene: 7. The CDR3 contains 17 residues. CDR3 sequence (DNA): TGCGCCAGCAGCCTCGGGACTAGCGGGGCTTCCACAGATACGCAGTATTTT. Its translation: CASSLGTSGASTDTQYF.

This clonotype was recorded many times. The chain recombines TRBV20-1 with TRBJ2-7; tentative D call: TRBD2 (5 bases). The ends were cut back, 0 bases at V and 3 bases at J, with 12 bases in the middle. The CDR3 consists of 14 residues. The germline V gene encodes CDR1 DFQATT and CDR2 SNEGSKA (reference sequence). The CDR3 region is CSAREREFVYEQYF. DNA of the CDR3: TGCAGTGCTAGAGAGAGGGAATTCGTCTACGAGCAGTACTTC.

This clonotype appeared many times. The J gene is TRBJ2-3, the V gene TRBV7-9; TRBD2 matches 11 bases. Per the germline V gene, CDR1 is SEHNR and CDR2 is FQNEAQ (reference sequence). V lost 4 bases and J lost 2; bases outside the gene matches: 5. The CDR3 contains 16 residues. The CDR3 nucleotides read TGTGCCAGCAGCTGGCTAGCGGGGGGAATCACAGATACGCAGTATTTT. The encoded protein is CASSWLAGGITDTQYF.

There are many counts of this clonotype. This chain uses TRBV20-1 with TRBJ2-1; possibly TRBD1 or TRBD2 for D (6 bases each). The CDR3 runs 15 residues. Germline V CDR1 and CDR2: DFQATT, SNEGSKA (reference sequence). V was pared by 6 bases and J by 4 bases, with 19 bases between. This CDR3 is CSARRGALPYNEQFF. The CDR3 DNA reads as TGCAGTGCCCGAAGGGGGGCTCTCCCGTACAATGAGCAGTTCTTC.